One sample yielded the 7 T cell receptor beta chains listed below, sequenced in a study of cytomegalovirus exposure and HLA in healthy donors. In the PCR, 60 Vbeta and 13 Jbeta primers were used. Sequenced by immunoSEQ multiplex PCR; TCRdb stores in-frame clones only, minus some. The sample yields 210,000 or so clones, over 65% seen once. The sample consisted of PBMCs. The receptors come from a middle-aged man in good health and CMV-seronegative.

V gene TRBV27 combines with J gene TRBJ2-3, with D tentatively TRBD2 (6 bases). CDR3 length equals 15 residues. Trimming pared 4 bases from V and 0 bases from J, leaving 11 bases between. Germline V lookup: CDR1 MNHEY, CDR2 SMNVEV (reference sequence). CDR3 loop: CASSYNGGSTDTQYF. The CDR3 region has the DNA TGTGCCAGCAGTTATAACGGGGGAAGCACAGATACGCAGTATTTT.

This chain joins TRBV7-2 and TRBJ2-4; 11 positions match TRBD1. V shed 3 bases and J 6 bases; nucleotides not matched to a gene: 10. The CDR3 length is 17 residues. In germline, CDR1 is SGHTA, CDR2 FQGNSA. In DNA form, the CDR3 reads TGTGCCAGCAGCTTCGGACAGGGGGCGACCCTCGGAAACATTCAGTACTTC. Its protein is CASSFGQGATLGNIQYF.

CDR3 region: CASSLARKSNQPQHF. The CDR3 coding sequence is TGTGCCAGCAGTTTAGCCAGGAAAAGCAATCAGCCCCAGCATTTT. The chain employs TRBV28 and TRBJ1-5; D not resolved. The length of the CDR3 is 15 residues. V was trimmed by 2 bases and J by 1 base, leaving 9 bases between them. Germline CDR1 MDHEN, CDR2 SYDVKM. Together with reference TRBV28 and TRBJ1-5, the CDR3 gives the full variable domain: DVKVTQSSRYLVKRTGEKVFLECVQDMDHENMFWYRQDPGLGLRLIYFSYDVKMKEKGDIPEGYSVSREKKERFSLILESASTNQTSMYLCASSLARKSNQPQHFGDGTRLSIL.

J is TRBJ1-2 and V is TRBV2; TRBD1 matches 10 bases. This CDR3 spans 15 amino acids. Losses at the gene ends were 2 bases for V and 7 bases for J; bases not matched to a gene: 7. Germline V gives CDR1 SNHLY, CDR2 FYNNEI. For the CDR3, the DNA is TGTGCCAGCAGTGAATTGGGGACAGGGGTCGGTGGCTACACCTTC. It encodes CASSELGTGVGGYTF.

V is TRBV7-2 and J is TRBJ2-5; perhaps TRBD1 as D (5 bases). This CDR3 is 13 amino acids long. V lost 5 bases to trimming and J lost 5 bases, with 12 bases between them. Germline V gene sequence: CDR1 SGHTA, CDR2 FQGNSA. The CDR3 DNA follows: TGTGCCAGCAGCGACGAGCCAGGGGAGACCCAGTACTTC. Translating gives CASSDEPGETQYF.

This clone was seen more than once but under ten times. V is TRBV4-3 and J is TRBJ2-1, with a weak D call TRBD1 (6 bases). The V and J ends lost 0 bases and 9 bases respectively, with 9 bases between them. This CDR3 comprises 13 residues. Per the germline V gene, CDR1 is LGHNA and CDR2 is YSLEER. DNA for the CDR3: TGCGCCAGCAGCCAAGATTCGGACAGTGAGCAGTTCTTC. This codes for CASSQDSDSEQFF.

The chain joins TRBV6-1 to TRBJ2-1, with a possible D match to TRBD1 (6 bases). CDR3 size: 16 residues. Germline values: CDR1 MNHNS, CDR2 SASEGT. Trimming stripped 3 bases from V and 4 bases from J, with 16 bases between. For the CDR3, the DNA is TGTGCCAGCAGTGAGGTGGGGCAGGGGCTATACAATGAGCAGTTCTTC. This gives the protein CASSEVGQGLYNEQFF.